This is a list of T cell receptor beta chains from one sample in a study of T-cell reconstitution after alpha-beta-depleted transplantation in children. MiXCR, run by TCRdb on the PCR reads, gives a single entry per CDR3 protein. Found here are a few hundred thousand distinct CDR3 sequences, 15% to 20% of them singletons; the top ten hold over 25%. The specimen comprised PBMCs, mostly from graft donor cells, sampled 360 days after TCRalphabeta/CD19-depleted stem cell transplant. The receptors come from a boy under three years old who had a stem cell transplant for Wiskott-Aldrich syndrome, so the T cells may come from the graft donor. The CDR3 runs from the conserved cysteine through the conserved F or W. Fields, in order: clone size, J gene, D gene, V gene, CDR3 protein, CDR3 DNA. The D gene is left open where the match is weak. Clone size appears in some rows only: once, few, many, or a class for an expanded clone.

>few|TRBJ2-2|-|TRBV7-2
CASSLEFARGELFF
TGTGCCAGCAGCCTTGAGTTCGCTCGCGGGGAGCTGTTTTTT
>-|TRBJ1-1|-|TRBV7-2
CASSLYRMNTEAFF
TGTGCCAGCAGTTTATACAGGATGAACACTGAAGCTTTCTTT
>-|TRBJ2-6|-|TRBV12-3/TRBV12-4
CASSLWGTLSGANVLTF
TGTGCCAGCAGTTTATGGGGCACTCTTTCTGGGGCCAACGTCCTGACTTTC
>-|TRBJ2-3|TRBD1|TRBV20-1
CSAPPLGTATDTQYF
TGCAGTGCCCCACCTCTGGGGACAGCTACAGATACGCAGTATTTT
>-|TRBJ2-5|-|TRBV4-3
CASSQERLGTQETQYF
TGCGCCAGCAGCCAAGAGCGACTAGGGACTCAAGAGACCCAGTACTTC
>-|TRBJ2-7|-|TRBV5-1
CASSLGLQGYEQYF
TGCGCCAGCAGCTTGGGCTTACAGGGATACGAGCAGTACTTC
>-|TRBJ2-2|TRBD2|TRBV29-1
CSASSGGMIGELFF
TGCAGCGCCTCTAGCGGGGGAATGATCGGGGAGCTGTTTTTT
>few|TRBJ2-1|-|TRBV7-8
CASSHNANEQFF
TGTGCCAGCAGTCACAATGCCAATGAGCAGTTCTTC
>-|TRBJ2-5|-|TRBV25-1
CASSEYWAGIQETQYF
TGTGCCAGCAGTGAATATTGGGCGGGGATCCAAGAGACCCAGTACTTC
>-|TRBJ2-7|-|TRBV7-9
CASSKGPNYEQYF
TGTGCCAGCAGCAAAGGACCAAACTACGAGCAGTACTTC
>-|TRBJ2-5|-|TRBV30
CAWSVYQETQYF
TGTGCCTGGAGTGTGTATCAAGAGACCCAGTACTTC
>-|TRBJ2-5|-|TRBV24-1
CATSDFGVEETQYF
TGTGCCACCAGTGATTTCGGAGTAGAAGAGACCCAGTACTTC
>-|TRBJ2-3|-|TRBV11-2
CASSYRLAPRTDTQYF
TGTGCCAGCAGCTATCGGCTTGCTCCTCGCACAGATACGCAGTATTTT
>-|TRBJ2-7|-|TRBV6-5
CASSTRRQGKSYEQYF
TGTGCCAGCAGTACTCGTCGCCAGGGTAAATCCTACGAGCAGTACTTC
>few|TRBJ2-1|-|TRBV7-9
CASSLDRPVWNEQFF
TGTGCCAGCAGCTTAGACAGGCCAGTTTGGAATGAGCAGTTCTTC
>few|TRBJ2-7|-|TRBV6-1
CASKGVRAPKEQYF
TGTGCCAGCAAGGGTGTAAGGGCTCCTAAGGAGCAGTACTTC
>-|TRBJ2-3|-|TRBV5-1
CASSLAGYPDTQYF
TGCGCCAGCAGCTTGGCCGGCTACCCAGATACGCAGTATTTT
>many|TRBJ2-5|-|TRBV4-1
CASSPQRALDSPVAQYF
TGCGCCAGCAGTCCACAAAGGGCCTTGGACAGCCCAGTTGCCCAGTACTTC
>-|TRBJ2-2|TRBD1|TRBV20-1
CSARDGQGASTGELFF
TGCAGTGCTAGAGATGGACAGGGGGCGTCCACCGGGGAGCTGTTTTTT
>-|TRBJ2-3|TRBD2|TRBV11-2
CASSLLRREGFTDTQYF
TGTGCCAGCAGCTTACTCCGGCGGGAGGGCTTCACAGATACGCAGTATTTT
>few|TRBJ2-7|TRBD1|TRBV20-1
CSARDRQGSYYEQYF
TGCAGTGCTAGAGACAGACAGGGTAGTTACTACGAGCAGTACTTC
>-|TRBJ2-3|-|TRBV10-3
CAIKGGGSTDTQYF
TGTGCCATCAAAGGGGGAGGATCCACAGATACGCAGTATTTT
>-|TRBJ2-7|-|TRBV20-1
CGATQGQWGSYEQYF
TGCGGTGCAACTCAGGGGCAATGGGGCTCCTACGAGCAGTACTTC
>few|TRBJ2-7|-|TRBV20-1
CSASSLSSYEQYF
TGCAGTGCTAGCAGCCTAAGCTCCTACGAGCAGTACTTC